This paragraph covers one TCR beta chain sequence. This sample is drawn from a study of CD8 T cells in Susac syndrome. Study-level background: The sequenced Susac syndrome patients comprised five or six with active disease and fewer than ten in remission.

Sequencing of TCR beta, carried out with a high-throughput approach, was applied to CD8+ and CD4+ T cells from the blood. Negative isolation was used for CD8+ and CD4+ T cells, and FACS enrichment was applied to TEMRA cells. Germline V CDR1 and CDR2: SGHRS, YFSETQ. This CDR3 contains 16 residues. The trim removed 0 bases at V and 3 bases at J, leaving 8 bases unmatched. An input of about 0.45 to 1 ug of RNA was subjected to reverse transcription using random hexamers. MiXCR was run by TCRdb on the immunoSEQ multiplex PCR reads, yielding one entry per CDR3 protein. The sample carries about 140,000 distinct CDR3 sequences, more than 90% recorded once.

The sequence derives from a human donor with Susac syndrome. V gene TRBV5-1 combines with J gene TRBJ2-7, with TRBD1 matching 8 bases. The sequenced sample consisted of CD4+ T cells from PBMCs. The CDR3 sequence: CASSLAGGQGHYEQYF. The CDR3 DNA is TGCGCCAGCAGCTTGGCCGGCGGACAGGGCCACTACGAGCAGTACTTC.